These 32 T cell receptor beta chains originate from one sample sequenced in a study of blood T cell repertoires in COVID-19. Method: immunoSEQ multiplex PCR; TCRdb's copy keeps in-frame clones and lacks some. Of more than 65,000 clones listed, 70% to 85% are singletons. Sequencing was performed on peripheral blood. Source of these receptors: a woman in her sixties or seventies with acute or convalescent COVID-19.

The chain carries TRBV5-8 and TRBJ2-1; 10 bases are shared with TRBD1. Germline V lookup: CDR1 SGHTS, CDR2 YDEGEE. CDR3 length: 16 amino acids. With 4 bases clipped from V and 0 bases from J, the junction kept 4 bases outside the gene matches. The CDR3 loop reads CASSPRDRGSYNEQFF. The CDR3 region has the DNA TGTGCCAGCAGCCCAAGGGACAGGGGCTCCTACAATGAGCAGTTCTTC.

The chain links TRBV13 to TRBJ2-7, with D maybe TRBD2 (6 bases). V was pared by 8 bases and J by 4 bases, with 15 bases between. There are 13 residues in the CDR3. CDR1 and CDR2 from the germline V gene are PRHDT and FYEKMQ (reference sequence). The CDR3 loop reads CASGEAGAYEQYF. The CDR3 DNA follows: TGTGCCAGCGGAGAAGCGGGCGCATACGAGCAGTACTTC.

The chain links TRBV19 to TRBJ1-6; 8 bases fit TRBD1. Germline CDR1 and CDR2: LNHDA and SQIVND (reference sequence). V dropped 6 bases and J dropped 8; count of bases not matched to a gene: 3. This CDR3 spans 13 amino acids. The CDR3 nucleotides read TGTGCCAGTAGAGGACAGGGTGATTCACCCCTCCACTTT. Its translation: CASRGQGDSPLHF. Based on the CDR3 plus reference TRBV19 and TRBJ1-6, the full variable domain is DGGITQSPKYLFRKEGQNVTLSCEQNLNHDAMYWYRQDPGQGLRLIYYSQIVNDFQKGDIAEGYSVSREKKESFPLTVTSAQKNPTAFYLCASRGQGDSPLHFGNGTRLTVT.

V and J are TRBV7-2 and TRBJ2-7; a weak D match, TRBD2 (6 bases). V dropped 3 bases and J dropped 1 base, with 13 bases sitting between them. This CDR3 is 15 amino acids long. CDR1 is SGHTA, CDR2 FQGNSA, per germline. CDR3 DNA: TGTGCCAGCAGCTTGGTGGGGACTCCTTCCTACGAGCAGTACTTC. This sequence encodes CASSLVGTPSYEQYF.

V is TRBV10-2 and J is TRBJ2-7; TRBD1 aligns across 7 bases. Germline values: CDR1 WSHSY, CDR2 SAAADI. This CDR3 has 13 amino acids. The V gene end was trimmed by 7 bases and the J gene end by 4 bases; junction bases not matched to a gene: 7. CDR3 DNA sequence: TGCGCCAGCAACAGGGGAGTGATTTACGAGCAGTACTTC. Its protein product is CASNRGVIYEQYF.

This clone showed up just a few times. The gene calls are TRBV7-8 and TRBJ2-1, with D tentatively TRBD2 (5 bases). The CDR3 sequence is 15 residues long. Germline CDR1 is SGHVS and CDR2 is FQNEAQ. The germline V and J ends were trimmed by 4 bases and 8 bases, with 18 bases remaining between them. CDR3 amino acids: CASSSSGSSLDEQFF. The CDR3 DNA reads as TGTGCCAGCAGCTCCTCGGGATCCAGTTTGGATGAGCAGTTCTTC.

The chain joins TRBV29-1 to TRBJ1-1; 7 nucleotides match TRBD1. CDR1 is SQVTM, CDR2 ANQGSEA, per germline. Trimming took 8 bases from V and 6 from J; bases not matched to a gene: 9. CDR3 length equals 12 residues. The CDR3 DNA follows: TGCAGCTCGACAGGGCGGGGATCTGAAGCTTTCTTT. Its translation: CSSTGRGSEAFF.

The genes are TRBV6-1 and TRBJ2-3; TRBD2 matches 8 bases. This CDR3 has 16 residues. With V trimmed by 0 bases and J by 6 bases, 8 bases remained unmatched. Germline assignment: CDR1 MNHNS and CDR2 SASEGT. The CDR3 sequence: CASSEATGGPTDTQYF. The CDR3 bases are TGTGCCAGCAGTGAAGCCACGGGGGGGCCAACGGATACGCAGTATTTT.

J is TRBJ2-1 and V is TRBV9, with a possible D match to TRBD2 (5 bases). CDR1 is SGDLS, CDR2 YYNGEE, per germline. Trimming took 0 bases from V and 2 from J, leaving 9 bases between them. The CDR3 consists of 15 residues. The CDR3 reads CASSVGAETYNEQFF. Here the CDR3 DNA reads TGTGCCAGCAGCGTAGGAGCGGAAACCTACAATGAGCAGTTCTTC.

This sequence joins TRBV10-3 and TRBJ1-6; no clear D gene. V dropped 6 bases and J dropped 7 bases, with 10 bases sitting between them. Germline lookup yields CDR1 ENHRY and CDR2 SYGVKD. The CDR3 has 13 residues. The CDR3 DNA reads TGTGCCATCAGAGAACAGCTAAATTCACCCCTCCACTTT. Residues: CAIREQLNSPLHF.

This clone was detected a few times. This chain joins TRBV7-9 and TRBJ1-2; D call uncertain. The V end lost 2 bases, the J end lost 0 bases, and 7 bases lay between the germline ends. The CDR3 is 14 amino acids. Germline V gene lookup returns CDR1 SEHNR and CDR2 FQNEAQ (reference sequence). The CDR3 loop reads CASSLTQTNYGYTF. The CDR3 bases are TGTGCCAGCAGCTTAACGCAGACTAACTATGGCTACACCTTC.

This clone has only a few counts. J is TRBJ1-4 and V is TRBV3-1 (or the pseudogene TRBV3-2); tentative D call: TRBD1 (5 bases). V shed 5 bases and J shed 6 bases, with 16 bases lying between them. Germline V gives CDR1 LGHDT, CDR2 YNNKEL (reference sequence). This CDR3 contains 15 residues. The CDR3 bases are TGTGCCAGCAGCTTGTCGGAGAAAGGGGATGAAAAACTGTTTTTT. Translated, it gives CASSLSEKGDEKLFF.

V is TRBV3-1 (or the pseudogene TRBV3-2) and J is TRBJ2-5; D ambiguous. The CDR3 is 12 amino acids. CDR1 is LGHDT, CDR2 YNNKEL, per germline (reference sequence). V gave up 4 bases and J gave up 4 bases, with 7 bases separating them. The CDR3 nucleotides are TGTGCCAGCAGCCCATCGGGAGAGACCCAGTACTTC. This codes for CASSPSGETQYF.

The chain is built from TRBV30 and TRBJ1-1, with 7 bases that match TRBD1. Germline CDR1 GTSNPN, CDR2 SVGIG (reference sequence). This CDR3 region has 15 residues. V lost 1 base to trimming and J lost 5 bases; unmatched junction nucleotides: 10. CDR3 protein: CAWSEGPGQLTEAFF. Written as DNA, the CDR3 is TGTGCCTGGAGTGAAGGACCGGGACAGTTGACTGAAGCTTTCTTT. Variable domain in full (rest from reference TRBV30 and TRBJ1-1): SQTIHQWPATLVQPVGSPLSLECTVEGTSNPNLYWYRQAAGRGLQLLFYSVGIGQISSEVPQNLSASRPQDRQFILSSKKLLLSDSGFYLCAWSEGPGQLTEAFFGQGTRLTVV.

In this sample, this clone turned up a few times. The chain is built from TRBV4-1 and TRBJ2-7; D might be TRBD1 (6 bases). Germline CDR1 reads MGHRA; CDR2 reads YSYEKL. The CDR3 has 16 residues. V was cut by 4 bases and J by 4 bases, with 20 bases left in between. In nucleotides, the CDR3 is TGCGCCAGCAGCCTAGAACCCTCGACAGGAGAATACGAGCAGTACTTC. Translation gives CASSLEPSTGEYEQYF.

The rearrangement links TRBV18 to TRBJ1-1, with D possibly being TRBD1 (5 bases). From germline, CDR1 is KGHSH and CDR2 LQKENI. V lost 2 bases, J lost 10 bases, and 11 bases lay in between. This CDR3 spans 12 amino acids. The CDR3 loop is CASSPSGQTAFF. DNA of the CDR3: TGTGCCAGCTCACCATCAGGGCAAACAGCTTTCTTT. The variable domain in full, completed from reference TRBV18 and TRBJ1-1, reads NAGVMQNPRHLVRRRGQEARLRCSPMKGHSHVYWYRQLPEEGLKFMVYLQKENIIDESGMPKERFSAEFPKEGPSILRIQQVVRGDSAAYFCASSPSGQTAFFGQGTRLTVV.

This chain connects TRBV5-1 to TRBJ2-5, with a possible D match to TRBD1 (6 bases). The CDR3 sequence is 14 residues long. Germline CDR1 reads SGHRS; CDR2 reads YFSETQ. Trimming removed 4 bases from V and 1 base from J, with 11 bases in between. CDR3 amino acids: CASSARTAQETQYF. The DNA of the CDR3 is TGCGCCAGCAGCGCCCGGACAGCCCAAGAGACCCAGTACTTC.

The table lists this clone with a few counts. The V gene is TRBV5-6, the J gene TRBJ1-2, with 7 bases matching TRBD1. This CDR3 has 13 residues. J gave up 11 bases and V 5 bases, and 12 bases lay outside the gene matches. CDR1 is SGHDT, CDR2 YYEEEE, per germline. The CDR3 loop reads CASSFSAGQIYTF. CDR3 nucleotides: TGTGCCAGCAGTTTTTCCGCGGGACAGATTTACACCTTC.

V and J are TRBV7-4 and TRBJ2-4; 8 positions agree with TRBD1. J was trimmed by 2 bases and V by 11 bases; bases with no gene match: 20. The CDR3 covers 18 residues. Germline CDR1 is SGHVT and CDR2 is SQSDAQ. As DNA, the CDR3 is TGTGCCTCCTACACACGTCGCAGGGGGCGTGAGTCCAAAAACATTCAGTACTTC. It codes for CASYTRRRGRESKNIQYF. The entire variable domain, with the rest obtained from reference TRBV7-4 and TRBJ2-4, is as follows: GAGVSQSPRYKVAKRGRDVALRCDSISGHVTLYWYRQTLGQGSEVLTYSQSDAQRDKSGRPSGRFSAERPERSVSTLKIQRTEQGDSAVYLCASYTRRRGRESKNIQYFGAGTRLSVL.

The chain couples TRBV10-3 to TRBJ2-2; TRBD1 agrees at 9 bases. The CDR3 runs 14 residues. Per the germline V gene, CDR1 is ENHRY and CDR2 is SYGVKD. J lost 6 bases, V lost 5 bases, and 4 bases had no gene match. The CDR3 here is CAISPGQGPGELFF. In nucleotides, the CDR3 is TGTGCCATCAGTCCGGGACAGGGACCCGGGGAGCTGTTTTTT.

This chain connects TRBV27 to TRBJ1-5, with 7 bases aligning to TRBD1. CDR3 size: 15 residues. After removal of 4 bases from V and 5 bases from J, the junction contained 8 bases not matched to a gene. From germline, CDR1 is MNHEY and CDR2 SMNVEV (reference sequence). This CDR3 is CASSYRGGMHQPQHF. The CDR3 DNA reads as TGTGCCAGCAGTTACAGGGGAGGCATGCATCAGCCCCAGCATTTT.

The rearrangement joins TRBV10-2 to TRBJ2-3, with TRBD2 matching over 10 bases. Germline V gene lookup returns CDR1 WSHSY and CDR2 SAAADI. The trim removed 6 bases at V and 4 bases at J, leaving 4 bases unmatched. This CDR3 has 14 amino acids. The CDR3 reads CASSGAGGADTQYF. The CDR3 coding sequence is TGCGCCAGCAGCGGAGCGGGGGGGGCAGATACGCAGTATTTT.

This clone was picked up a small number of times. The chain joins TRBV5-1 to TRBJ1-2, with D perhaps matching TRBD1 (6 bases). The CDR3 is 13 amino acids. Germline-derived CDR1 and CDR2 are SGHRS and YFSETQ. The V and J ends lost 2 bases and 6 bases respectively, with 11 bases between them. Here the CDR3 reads CASSFGGADGYTF. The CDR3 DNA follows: TGCGCCAGCAGCTTTGGGGGGGCGGATGGCTACACCTTC.

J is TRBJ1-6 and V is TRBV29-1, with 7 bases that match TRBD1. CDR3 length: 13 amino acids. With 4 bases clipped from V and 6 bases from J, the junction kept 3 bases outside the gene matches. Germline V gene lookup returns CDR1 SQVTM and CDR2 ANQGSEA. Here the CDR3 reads CSVGWDSNSPLHF. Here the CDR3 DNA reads TGCAGCGTTGGTTGGGACAGTAATTCACCCCTCCACTTT.

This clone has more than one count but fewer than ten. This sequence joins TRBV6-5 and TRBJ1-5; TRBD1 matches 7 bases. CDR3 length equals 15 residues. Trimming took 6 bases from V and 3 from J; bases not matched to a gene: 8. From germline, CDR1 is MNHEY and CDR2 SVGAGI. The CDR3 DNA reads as TGTGCCAGCAGCTCCCCACAGGGGTACAATCAGCCCCAGCATTTT. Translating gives CASSSPQGYNQPQHF.

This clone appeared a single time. This chain's CDR3 is CSAQRGYNEQFF. CDR3 coding DNA: TGCAGCGCTCAGCGGGGGTACAATGAGCAGTTCTTC. The chain links TRBV29-1 to TRBJ2-1; 8 nucleotides line up with TRBD2. With 7 bases clipped from V and 4 bases from J, the junction kept 3 bases outside the gene matches. The CDR3 covers 12 residues. CDR1 is SQVTM and CDR2 is ANQGSEA in the germline V gene.

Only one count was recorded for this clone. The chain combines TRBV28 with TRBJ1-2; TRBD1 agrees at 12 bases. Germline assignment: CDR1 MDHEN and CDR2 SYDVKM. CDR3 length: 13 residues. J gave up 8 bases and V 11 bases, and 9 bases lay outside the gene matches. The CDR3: CAVGTGGARGYTF. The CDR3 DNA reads TGTGCCGTCGGGACAGGGGGCGCGAGAGGCTACACCTTC.

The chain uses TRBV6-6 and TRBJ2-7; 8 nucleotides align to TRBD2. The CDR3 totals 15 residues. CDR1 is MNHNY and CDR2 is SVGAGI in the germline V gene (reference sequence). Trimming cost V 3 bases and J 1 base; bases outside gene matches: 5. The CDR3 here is CASSYPGGASYEQYF. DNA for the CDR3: TGTGCCAGCAGTTATCCCGGGGGGGCATCCTACGAGCAGTACTTC.

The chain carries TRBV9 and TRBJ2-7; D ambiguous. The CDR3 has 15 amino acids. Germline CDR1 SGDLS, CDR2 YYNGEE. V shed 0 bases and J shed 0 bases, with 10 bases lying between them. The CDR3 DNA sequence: TGTGCCAGCAGCGTAGGCCAGGCGAGCTCCTACGAGCAGTACTTC. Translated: CASSVGQASSYEQYF.

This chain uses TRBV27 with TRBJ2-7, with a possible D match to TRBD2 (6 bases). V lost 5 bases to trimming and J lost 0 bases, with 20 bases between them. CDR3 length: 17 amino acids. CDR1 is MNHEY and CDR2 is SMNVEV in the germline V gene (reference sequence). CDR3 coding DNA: TGTGCCAGCAGTGTAAATTTGGGAGCGGGTAGCTCCTACGAGCAGTACTTC. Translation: CASSVNLGAGSSYEQYF.

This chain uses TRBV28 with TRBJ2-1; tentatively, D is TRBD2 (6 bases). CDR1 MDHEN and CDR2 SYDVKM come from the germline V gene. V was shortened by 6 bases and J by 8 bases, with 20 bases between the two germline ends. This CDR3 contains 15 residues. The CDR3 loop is CASSVGGTLTDEQFF. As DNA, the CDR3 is TGTGCCAGCAGCGTAGGCGGGACCCTCACCGATGAGCAGTTCTTC.

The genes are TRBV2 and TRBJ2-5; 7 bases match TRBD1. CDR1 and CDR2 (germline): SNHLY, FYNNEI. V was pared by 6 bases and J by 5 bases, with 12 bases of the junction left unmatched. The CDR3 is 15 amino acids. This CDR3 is CASRNRQGYRETQYF. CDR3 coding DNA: TGTGCCAGCAGGAATAGACAGGGTTATCGTGAGACCCAGTACTTC.